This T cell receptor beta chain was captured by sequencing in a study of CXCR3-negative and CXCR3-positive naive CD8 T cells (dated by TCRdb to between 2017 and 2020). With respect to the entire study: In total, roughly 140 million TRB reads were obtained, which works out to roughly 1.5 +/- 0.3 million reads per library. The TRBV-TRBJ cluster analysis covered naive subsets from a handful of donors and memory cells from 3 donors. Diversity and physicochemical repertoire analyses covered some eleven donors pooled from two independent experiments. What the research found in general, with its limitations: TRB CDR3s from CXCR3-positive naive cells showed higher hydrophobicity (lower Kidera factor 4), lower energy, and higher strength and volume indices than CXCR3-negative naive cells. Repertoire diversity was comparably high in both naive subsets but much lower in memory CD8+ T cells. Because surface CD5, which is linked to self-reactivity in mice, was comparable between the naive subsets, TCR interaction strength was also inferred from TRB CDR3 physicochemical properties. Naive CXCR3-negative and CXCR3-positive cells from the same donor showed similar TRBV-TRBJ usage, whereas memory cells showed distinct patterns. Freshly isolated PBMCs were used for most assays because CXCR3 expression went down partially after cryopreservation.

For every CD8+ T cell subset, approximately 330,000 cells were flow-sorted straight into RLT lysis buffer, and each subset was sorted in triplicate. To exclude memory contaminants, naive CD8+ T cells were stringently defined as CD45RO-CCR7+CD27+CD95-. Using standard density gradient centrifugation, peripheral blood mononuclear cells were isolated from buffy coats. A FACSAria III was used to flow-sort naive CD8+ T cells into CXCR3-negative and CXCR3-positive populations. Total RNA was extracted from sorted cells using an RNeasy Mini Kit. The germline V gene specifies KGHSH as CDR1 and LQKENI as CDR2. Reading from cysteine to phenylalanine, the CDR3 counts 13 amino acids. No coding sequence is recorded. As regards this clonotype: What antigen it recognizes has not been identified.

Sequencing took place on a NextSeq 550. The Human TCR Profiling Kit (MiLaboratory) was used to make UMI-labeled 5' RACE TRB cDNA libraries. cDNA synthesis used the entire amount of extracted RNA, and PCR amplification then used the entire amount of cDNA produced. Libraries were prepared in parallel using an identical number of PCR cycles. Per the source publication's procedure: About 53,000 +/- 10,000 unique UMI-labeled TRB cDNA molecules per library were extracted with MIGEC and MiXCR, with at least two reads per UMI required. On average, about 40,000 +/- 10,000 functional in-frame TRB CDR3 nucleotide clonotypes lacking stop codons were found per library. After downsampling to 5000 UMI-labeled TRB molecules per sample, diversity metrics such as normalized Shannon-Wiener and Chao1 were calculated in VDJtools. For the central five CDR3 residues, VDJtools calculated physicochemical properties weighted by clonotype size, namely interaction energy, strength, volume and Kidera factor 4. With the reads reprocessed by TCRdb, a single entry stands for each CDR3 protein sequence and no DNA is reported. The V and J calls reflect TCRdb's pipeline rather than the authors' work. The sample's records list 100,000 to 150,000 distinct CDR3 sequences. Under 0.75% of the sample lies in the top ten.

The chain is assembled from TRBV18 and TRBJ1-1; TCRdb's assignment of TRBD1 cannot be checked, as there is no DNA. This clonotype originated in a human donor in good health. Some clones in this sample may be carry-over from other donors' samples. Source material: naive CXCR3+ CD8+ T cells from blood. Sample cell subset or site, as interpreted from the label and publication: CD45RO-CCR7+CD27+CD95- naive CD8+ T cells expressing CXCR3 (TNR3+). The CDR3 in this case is CASSRGANTEAFF.